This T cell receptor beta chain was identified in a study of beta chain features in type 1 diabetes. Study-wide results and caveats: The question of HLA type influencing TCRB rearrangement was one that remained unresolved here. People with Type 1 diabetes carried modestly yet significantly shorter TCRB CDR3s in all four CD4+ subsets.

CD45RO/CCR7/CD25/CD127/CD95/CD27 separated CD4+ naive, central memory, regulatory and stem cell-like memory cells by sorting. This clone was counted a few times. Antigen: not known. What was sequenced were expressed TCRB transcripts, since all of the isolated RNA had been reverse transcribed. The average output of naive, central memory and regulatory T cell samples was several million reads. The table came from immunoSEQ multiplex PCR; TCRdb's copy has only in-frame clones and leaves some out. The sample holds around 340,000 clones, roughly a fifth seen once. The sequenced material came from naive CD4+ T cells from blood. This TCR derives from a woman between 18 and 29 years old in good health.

The CDR3 DNA is TGTGCCAGCAATCGGGAGGGAGGCGAGCAGTACTTC. Its protein product is CASNREGGEQYF. The rearrangement uses TRBV9 and TRBJ2-7; TRBD2 matches at 8 bases. There are 12 residues in the CDR3. The germline V gene has CDR1 SGDLS and CDR2 YYNGEE. The V and J ends lost 6 bases and 6 bases, in that order; junction bases with no gene match: 5.